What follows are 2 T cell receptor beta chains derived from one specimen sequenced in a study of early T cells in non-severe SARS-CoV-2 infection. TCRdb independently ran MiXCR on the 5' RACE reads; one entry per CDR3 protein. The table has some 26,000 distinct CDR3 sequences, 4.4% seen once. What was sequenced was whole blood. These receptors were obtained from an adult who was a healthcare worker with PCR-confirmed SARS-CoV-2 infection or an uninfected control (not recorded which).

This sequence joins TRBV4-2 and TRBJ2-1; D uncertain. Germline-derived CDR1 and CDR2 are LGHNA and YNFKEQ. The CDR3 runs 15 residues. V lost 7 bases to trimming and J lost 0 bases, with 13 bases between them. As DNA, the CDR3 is TGTGCCAGCACCCCCTCCAGGAGCTCCTACAATGAGCAGTTCTTC. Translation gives CASTPSRSSYNEQFF.

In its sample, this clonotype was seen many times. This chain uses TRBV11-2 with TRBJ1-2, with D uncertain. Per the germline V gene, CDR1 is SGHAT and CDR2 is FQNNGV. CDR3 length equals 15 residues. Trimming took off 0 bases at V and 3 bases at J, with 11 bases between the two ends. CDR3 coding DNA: TGTGCCAGCAGCTTAGAAGGATCGACCCACTATGGCTACACCTTC. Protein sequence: CASSLEGSTHYGYTF. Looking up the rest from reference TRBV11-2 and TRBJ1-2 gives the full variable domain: EAGVAQSPRYKIIEKRQSVAFWCNPISGHATLYWYQQILGQGPKLLIQFQNNGVVDDSQLPKDRFSAERLKGVDSTLKIQPAKLEDSAVYLCASSLEGSTHYGYTFGSGTRLTVV.